This T cell receptor (beta chain) was profiled in a study of blood T cell repertoires in COVID-19. Only in-frame clones appear in the TCRdb table, and some are missing; sequencing was by immunoSEQ multiplex PCR. The table records over 200,000 clones, less than 90% of them present only once. Sequenced: peripheral blood. The clonotype comes from an elderly woman with active or convalescent COVID-19.

CDR3 amino acids: CASSVSGGRTDEQYF. The CDR3 DNA sequence: TGTGCCAGTAGTGTGTCAGGGGGCAGAACGGACGAGCAGTACTTC. This chain links TRBV19 with TRBJ2-7, with 8 positions matching TRBD1. This CDR3 comprises 15 residues. The trim removed 5 bases at V and 5 bases at J, leaving 11 bases unmatched. The V gene's germline CDR1 is LNHDA and CDR2 SQIVND (reference sequence).